This T cell receptor (beta chain) was sequenced in a study of cytomegalovirus exposure and HLA in healthy donors. The CDR3 has 15 residues. With V trimmed by 6 bases and J by 4 bases, 9 bases remained unmatched. Germline-derived CDR1 and CDR2 are MGHDK and SYGVNS. Use of 60 Vbeta and 13 Jbeta primers characterized the PCR. Using immunoSEQ multiplex PCR, the repertoire was profiled, and TCRdb retains in-frame clones only, with some absent. The listing records about 140,000 clones. The clonotype originates from a male donor in good health and CMV-seronegative. V is TRBV25-1 and J is TRBJ1-5; TRBD1 matches at 7 bases. The sample comprised PBMCs. CDR3 residues: CASSPSGTANQPQHF. In DNA form, the CDR3 reads TGTGCCAGCAGCCCTAGCGGGACAGCTAATCAGCCCCAGCATTTT.